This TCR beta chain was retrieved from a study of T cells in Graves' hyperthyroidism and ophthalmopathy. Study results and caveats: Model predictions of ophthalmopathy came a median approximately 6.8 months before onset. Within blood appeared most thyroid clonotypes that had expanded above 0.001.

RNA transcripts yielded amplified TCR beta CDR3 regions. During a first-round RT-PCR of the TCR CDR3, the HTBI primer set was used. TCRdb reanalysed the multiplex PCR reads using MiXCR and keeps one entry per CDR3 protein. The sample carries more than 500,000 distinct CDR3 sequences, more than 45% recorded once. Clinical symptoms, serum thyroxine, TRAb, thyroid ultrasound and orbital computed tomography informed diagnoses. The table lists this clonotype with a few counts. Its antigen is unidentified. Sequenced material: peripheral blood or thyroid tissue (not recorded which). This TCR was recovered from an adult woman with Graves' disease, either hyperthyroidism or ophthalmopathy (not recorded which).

The CDR3: CASSLEGTGVHEQYF. CDR3 nucleotide sequence: TGCGCCAGCAGCTTGGAGGGGACAGGGGTCCACGAGCAGTACTTC. The V and J genes are TRBV10-2 and TRBJ2-7; 10 positions match TRBD1. The germline CDR1 and CDR2 sequences are WSHSY and SAAADI. This CDR3 contains 15 residues. Trimming cost V 6 bases and J 5 bases; bases outside gene matches: 10.